This TCR beta chain stems from a study of shared clonotypes between healthy human individuals. The naive CD8 subset, CD45RO-negative cells positively selected for CCR7, excluded terminally differentiated effector memory CD45RA+ cells. V gave up 7 bases and J gave up 9 bases, with 26 bases separating them. The CDR3 is 16 residues long. Germline-derived CDR1 and CDR2 are SGHRS and YFSETQ. In the original processing: Filtering differed since immunoSEQ provided only junctions, with no quality scores. Generated by immunoSEQ multiplex PCR, the TCRdb table keeps only in-frame clones and is missing some. From that table come the V and J calls and clone size; the DNA was used to work out D and trimming. Among around 640,000 clones listed, 95% to 97% were seen once.

The TCR originated in a woman in her twenties or thirties in good health. The chain uses TRBV5-1 and TRBJ2-1; a possible D gene is TRBD2 (5 bases). Sequencing was carried out using naive CD8+ T cells sorted from blood. CDR3 DNA sequence: TGCGCCAGCGGTGAGGATGTTGTCTCGGGGTCGGCTGAGCAGTTCTTC. Its protein product is CASGEDVVSGSAEQFF.